These T cell receptor beta chains were read from a single sample in a study of control samples from healthy donors and cancer patients. Generated by immunoSEQ multiplex PCR, the TCRdb table keeps only in-frame clones and is missing some. The repertoire has fewer than 95,000 clones, around 85% of them found once; the top ten carry around 2.1%. Specimen: blood. These receptors all come from a woman aged 35 to 49 in good health. CDR3s include the opening cysteine and the closing phenylalanine or tryptophan. A D gene is named only where the DNA matches it firmly. Clone sizes are given selectively: once, few, many, or a class where the clone is expanded.

cdr3_aa: CASSQAGNNEKLFF; cdr3_nt: TGCGCCAGCAGCCAAGCGGGGAATAATGAAAAACTGTTTTTT; cdr3_length: 14; clone_size: NA; j_call: TRBJ1-4; v_call: TRBV4-1; d_call: NA
cdr3_aa: CASSMALIGNTIYF; cdr3_nt: TGTGCCAGTAGTATGGCCTTAATTGGAAACACCATATATTTT; cdr3_length: 14; clone_size: medium-sized; j_call: TRBJ1-3; v_call: TRBV19; d_call: NA
cdr3_aa: CASSPAGTAGTEAFF; cdr3_nt: TGTGCCAGCTCACCAGCCGGGACAGCGGGTACTGAAGCTTTCTTT; cdr3_length: 15; clone_size: NA; j_call: TRBJ1-1; v_call: TRBV18; d_call: TRBD1
cdr3_aa: CSVGKGQGGYGYTF; cdr3_nt: TGCAGCGTGGGAAAGGGACAGGGCGGCTATGGCTACACCTTC; cdr3_length: 14; clone_size: NA; j_call: TRBJ1-2; v_call: TRBV29-1; d_call: TRBD1
cdr3_aa: CASSFLTREETQYF; cdr3_nt: TGTGCCAGCAGTTTCCTGACTAGGGAGGAGACCCAGTACTTC; cdr3_length: 14; clone_size: NA; j_call: TRBJ2-5; v_call: TRBV6-2/TRBV6-3; d_call: NA
cdr3_aa: CASSESNRGQHNQPQHF; cdr3_nt: TGCGCCAGCAGTGAGTCGAATAGGGGACAGCACAATCAGCCCCAGCATTTT; cdr3_length: 17; clone_size: once; j_call: TRBJ1-5; v_call: TRBV10-1; d_call: TRBD1
cdr3_aa: CASTAMNTEAFF; cdr3_nt: TGTGCCAGTACGGCGATGAACACTGAAGCTTTCTTT; cdr3_length: 12; clone_size: NA; j_call: TRBJ1-1; v_call: TRBV19; d_call: NA
cdr3_aa: CASSLVRRRETQYF; cdr3_nt: TGTGCCAGCAGCTTAGTAAGGCGCCGTGAGACCCAGTACTTC; cdr3_length: 14; clone_size: NA; j_call: TRBJ2-5; v_call: TRBV7-2; d_call: NA
cdr3_aa: CASSEAGGGAYNEQFF; cdr3_nt: TGTGCCAGCAGTGAAGCCGGCGGGGGGGCCTACAATGAGCAGTTCTTC; cdr3_length: 16; clone_size: NA; j_call: TRBJ2-1; v_call: TRBV6-1; d_call: TRBD2
cdr3_aa: CSVEDGGNTEAFF; cdr3_nt: TGCAGCGTTGAAGACGGCGGGAACACTGAAGCTTTCTTT; cdr3_length: 13; clone_size: NA; j_call: TRBJ1-1; v_call: TRBV29-1; d_call: NA
cdr3_aa: CASSLVAGYDTGELFF; cdr3_nt: TGTGCCAGCAGCTTGGTAGCAGGGTACGACACCGGGGAGCTGTTTTTT; cdr3_length: 16; clone_size: NA; j_call: TRBJ2-2; v_call: TRBV5-8; d_call: NA
cdr3_aa: CASRQPGPGANVLTF; cdr3_nt: TGTGCCAGCAGACAACCAGGGCCTGGGGCCAACGTCCTGACTTTC; cdr3_length: 15; clone_size: NA; j_call: TRBJ2-6; v_call: TRBV2; d_call: NA
cdr3_aa: CASSYSASTASPLHF; cdr3_nt: TGTGCCAGCAGTTACTCAGCCAGTACCGCCTCACCCCTCCACTTT; cdr3_length: 15; clone_size: NA; j_call: TRBJ1-6; v_call: TRBV6-6; d_call: NA
cdr3_aa: CAIGQGFGYTF; cdr3_nt: TGTGCCATCGGACAGGGCTTCGGCTACACCTTC; cdr3_length: 11; clone_size: NA; j_call: TRBJ1-2; v_call: TRBV10-3; d_call: TRBD1
cdr3_aa: CASSPRGGGGSEQYF; cdr3_nt: TGTGCCAGCAGCCCTCGCGGGGGGGGCGGGAGCGAGCAGTACTTC; cdr3_length: 15; clone_size: NA; j_call: TRBJ2-7; v_call: TRBV3-1/TRBV3-2; d_call: TRBD2
cdr3_aa: CASSPGQEETQYF; cdr3_nt: TGTGCCAGCAGCCCCGGACAGGAAGAGACCCAGTACTTC; cdr3_length: 13; clone_size: once; j_call: TRBJ2-5; v_call: TRBV7-8; d_call: TRBD1
cdr3_aa: CASSQDGRPQNTIYF; cdr3_nt: TGTGCCAGCAGCCAAGACGGCAGGCCCCAAAACACCATATATTTT; cdr3_length: 15; clone_size: NA; j_call: TRBJ1-3; v_call: TRBV3-1/TRBV3-2; d_call: NA
cdr3_aa: CASSPAGLAARRTGELFF; cdr3_nt: TGTGCCAGCAGCCCAGCCGGACTAGCGGCCCGACGCACCGGGGAGCTGTTTTTT; cdr3_length: 18; clone_size: NA; j_call: TRBJ2-2; v_call: TRBV6-2/TRBV6-3; d_call: TRBD2
cdr3_aa: CASSYTARGATDTQYF; cdr3_nt: TGTGCCAGCAGTTACACCGCCAGGGGGGCAACAGATACGCAGTATTTT; cdr3_length: 16; clone_size: NA; j_call: TRBJ2-3; v_call: TRBV6-5; d_call: NA
cdr3_aa: CASSPRDRSGANVLTF; cdr3_nt: TGTGCCAGCAGTCCTCGGGACAGGAGTGGGGCCAACGTCCTGACTTTC; cdr3_length: 16; clone_size: NA; j_call: TRBJ2-6; v_call: TRBV27; d_call: TRBD1
cdr3_aa: CASLDSTSTDTQYF; cdr3_nt: TGTGCCAGCTTGGACAGTACTAGCACAGATACGCAGTATTTT; cdr3_length: 14; clone_size: NA; j_call: TRBJ2-3; v_call: TRBV2; d_call: NA
cdr3_aa: CASSTSGSRGTEAFF; cdr3_nt: TGTGCCAGTAGCACTTCAGGGTCCCGCGGCACTGAAGCTTTCTTT; cdr3_length: 15; clone_size: NA; j_call: TRBJ1-1; v_call: TRBV19; d_call: NA
cdr3_aa: CAISEFRSGDGYTF; cdr3_nt: TGTGCCATCAGTGAGTTCCGTTCTGGAGACGGCTACACCTTC; cdr3_length: 14; clone_size: once; j_call: TRBJ1-2; v_call: TRBV10-3; d_call: NA
cdr3_aa: CSVEAPGHILDTQYF; cdr3_nt: TGCAGCGTTGAGGCCCCGGGACACATATTAGATACGCAGTATTTT; cdr3_length: 15; clone_size: NA; j_call: TRBJ2-3; v_call: TRBV29-1; d_call: NA
cdr3_aa: CASSLYIINYGYTF; cdr3_nt: TGCGCCAGCAGCTTATACATTATTAACTATGGCTACACCTTC; cdr3_length: 14; clone_size: NA; j_call: TRBJ1-2; v_call: TRBV7-2; d_call: NA
cdr3_aa: CSVAETVSNGEQYF; cdr3_nt: TGCAGCGTAGCTGAGACAGTATCGAACGGCGAGCAGTACTTC; cdr3_length: 14; clone_size: NA; j_call: TRBJ2-7; v_call: TRBV29-1; d_call: NA
cdr3_aa: CASSVGTAVSEAFF; cdr3_nt: TGTGCCAGCAGTGTCGGGACAGCGGTTTCTGAAGCTTTCTTT; cdr3_length: 14; clone_size: once; j_call: TRBJ1-1; v_call: TRBV6-4; d_call: TRBD1
cdr3_aa: CASSLFAQTANYGYTF; cdr3_nt: TGTGCCAGCAGTCTCTTCGCTCAGACGGCTAACTATGGCTACACCTTC; cdr3_length: 16; clone_size: NA; j_call: TRBJ1-2; v_call: TRBV28; d_call: NA
cdr3_aa: CASSSTGVNGYTF; cdr3_nt: TGTGCCAGCAGTTCAACAGGGGTGAATGGCTACACCTTC; cdr3_length: 13; clone_size: NA; j_call: TRBJ1-2; v_call: TRBV6-5; d_call: TRBD1
cdr3_aa: CASSVGRGQETQYF; cdr3_nt: TGTGCCAGCAGCGTAGGCCGAGGGCAAGAGACCCAGTACTTC; cdr3_length: 14; clone_size: NA; j_call: TRBJ2-5; v_call: TRBV9; d_call: NA
cdr3_aa: CASSQGSEAFF; cdr3_nt: TGTGCCAGCAGCCAGGGTTCTGAAGCTTTCTTT; cdr3_length: 11; clone_size: NA; j_call: TRBJ1-1; v_call: TRBV6-4; d_call: NA
cdr3_aa: CASSYSDRSYGYTF; cdr3_nt: TGTGCCAGCAGTTACTCGGACAGGAGCTATGGCTACACCTTC; cdr3_length: 14; clone_size: NA; j_call: TRBJ1-2; v_call: TRBV6-6; d_call: TRBD1
cdr3_aa: CASSLSGGYRPEAFF; cdr3_nt: TGTGCCAGCAGTTTATCGGGAGGGTATAGGCCTGAAGCTTTCTTT; cdr3_length: 15; clone_size: NA; j_call: TRBJ1-1; v_call: TRBV28; d_call: NA
cdr3_aa: CAISENSGITEAFF; cdr3_nt: TGTGCCATCAGTGAAAACTCTGGAATCACTGAAGCTTTCTTT; cdr3_length: 14; clone_size: NA; j_call: TRBJ1-1; v_call: TRBV10-3; d_call: NA
cdr3_aa: CASRRRQGAGTGELFF; cdr3_nt: TGCGCCAGCCGCCGCAGACAGGGGGCAGGCACCGGGGAGCTGTTTTTT; cdr3_length: 16; clone_size: NA; j_call: TRBJ2-2; v_call: TRBV5-1; d_call: TRBD1
cdr3_aa: CASSYGGSLGHGYTF; cdr3_nt: TGTGCCAGCAGTTACGGCGGCAGTTTGGGGCATGGCTACACCTTC; cdr3_length: 15; clone_size: NA; j_call: TRBJ1-2; v_call: TRBV6-2/TRBV6-3; d_call: NA
cdr3_aa: CASSLEATGTYEQYF; cdr3_nt: TGTGCCAGCAGCTTAGAAGCAACGGGGACCTACGAGCAGTACTTC; cdr3_length: 15; clone_size: NA; j_call: TRBJ2-7; v_call: TRBV7-2; d_call: NA
cdr3_aa: CASSYSRGVNEQFF; cdr3_nt: TGTGCCAGCAGTTACTCAAGGGGAGTCAATGAGCAGTTCTTC; cdr3_length: 14; clone_size: NA; j_call: TRBJ2-1; v_call: TRBV6-2/TRBV6-3; d_call: NA
cdr3_aa: CASSRIGQGASYEQYF; cdr3_nt: TGTGCCAGCAGCCGTATCGGACAGGGGGCGAGCTACGAGCAGTACTTC; cdr3_length: 16; clone_size: once; j_call: TRBJ2-7; v_call: TRBV5-4; d_call: TRBD1
cdr3_aa: CASSPPNYGYTF; cdr3_nt: TGCGCCAGCAGCCCCCCTAACTATGGCTACACCTTC; cdr3_length: 12; clone_size: few; j_call: TRBJ1-2; v_call: TRBV5-1; d_call: NA
cdr3_aa: CASSQGETQYF; cdr3_nt: TGTGCCAGCAGCCAAGGAGAGACCCAGTACTTC; cdr3_length: 11; clone_size: NA; j_call: TRBJ2-5; v_call: TRBV3-1/TRBV3-2; d_call: NA
cdr3_aa: CASSLAWGETEAFF; cdr3_nt: TGTGCCAGCAGCTTGGCCTGGGGGGAAACTGAAGCTTTCTTT; cdr3_length: 14; clone_size: NA; j_call: TRBJ1-1; v_call: TRBV5-5; d_call: NA
cdr3_aa: CAWSLGGTPDF; cdr3_nt: TGTGCCTGGAGTTTAGGTGGGACCCCAGACTTC; cdr3_length: 11; clone_size: once; j_call: TRBJ1-2; v_call: TRBV30; d_call: NA
cdr3_aa: CASSWGSEAFF; cdr3_nt: TGTGCCAGCAGTTGGGGATCTGAAGCTTTCTTT; cdr3_length: 11; clone_size: NA; j_call: TRBJ1-1; v_call: TRBV12-3/TRBV12-4; d_call: NA
cdr3_aa: CASSLAGKGGGSETEAFF; cdr3_nt: TGTGCCAGCAGCCTTGCAGGAAAAGGGGGAGGGTCAGAGACTGAAGCTTTCTTT; cdr3_length: 18; clone_size: NA; j_call: TRBJ1-1; v_call: TRBV5-5; d_call: NA
cdr3_aa: CASSPQGIQPQHF; cdr3_nt: TGTGCCAGCTCACCACAAGGGATTCAGCCCCAGCATTTT; cdr3_length: 13; clone_size: NA; j_call: TRBJ1-5; v_call: TRBV18; d_call: NA
cdr3_aa: CASSRGASGGPTNPTDTQYF; cdr3_nt: TGTGCCAGCAGCCGGGGGGCTAGCGGGGGCCCGACCAATCCCACAGATACGCAGTATTTT; cdr3_length: 20; clone_size: NA; j_call: TRBJ2-3; v_call: TRBV9; d_call: TRBD2
cdr3_aa: CASSSPRRIGPSGYGYTF; cdr3_nt: TGTGCCAGCAGCTCTCCTCGAAGGATAGGGCCGTCGGGCTATGGCTACACCTTC; cdr3_length: 18; clone_size: NA; j_call: TRBJ1-2; v_call: TRBV7-2; d_call: NA
cdr3_aa: CASSLGLAGTGELFF; cdr3_nt: TGTGCCAGCAGCTTGGGATTAGCAGGCACCGGGGAGCTGTTTTTT; cdr3_length: 15; clone_size: NA; j_call: TRBJ2-2; v_call: TRBV5-4; d_call: NA
cdr3_aa: CATNSGAGTGANVLTF; cdr3_nt: TGTGCCACCAACTCCGGCGCGGGGACCGGGGCCAACGTCCTGACTTTC; cdr3_length: 16; clone_size: NA; j_call: TRBJ2-6; v_call: TRBV15; d_call: NA
cdr3_aa: CASSPPAGVPTGELFF; cdr3_nt: TGTGCCAGCAGCCCCCCAGCGGGGGTCCCAACCGGGGAGCTGTTTTTT; cdr3_length: 16; clone_size: once; j_call: TRBJ2-2; v_call: TRBV7-2; d_call: TRBD2
cdr3_aa: CASGLVLAKYNEQFF; cdr3_nt: TGTGCTAGTGGTTTGGTACTAGCGAAATACAATGAGCAGTTCTTC; cdr3_length: 15; clone_size: NA; j_call: TRBJ2-1; v_call: TRBV12-5; d_call: TRBD2
cdr3_aa: CASSQGRLRGYTF; cdr3_nt: TGTGCCAGCAGCCAAGGGCGATTAAGGGGCTACACCTTC; cdr3_length: 13; clone_size: NA; j_call: TRBJ1-2; v_call: TRBV3-1/TRBV3-2; d_call: NA
cdr3_aa: CATSDEGFGYTF; cdr3_nt: TGTGCCACCAGTGATGAGGGATTTGGCTACACCTTC; cdr3_length: 12; clone_size: NA; j_call: TRBJ1-2; v_call: TRBV24-1; d_call: NA